This T cell receptor (beta chain) was retrieved from a study of vaccination and CD4 T cells after COVID-19. Study at large: The authors gave control cultures a CEFX pool, an HIV-1 Nef pool, or no peptide.

This clonotype was counted only a few times. The antigen is not known. Treatment meaning: approximately 9-day PBMC culture with coronavirus spike peptide pools or control peptides (ViraFEST assay). These CD4+ T cells came from an unexposed donor, sampled before the COVID-19 pandemic (2011-2018). This CDR3 has 14 amino acids. The germline V gene has CDR1 MDHEN and CDR2 SYDVKM. V was clipped by 3 bases and J by 3 bases, with 11 bases between them. An Oncomine TCR Beta short-read assay was used to sequence the DNA from cultured CD4+ T cells. TCRdb reprocessed the PCR reads via MiXCR and lists one record per CDR3 protein. The sample has about 6,900 distinct CDR3 sequences; approximately 52% are singletons.

The sample comprised CD4+ T cells from blood, cultured in vitro. The V gene is TRBV28, the J gene TRBJ2-5, with D perhaps TRBD1 (5 bases). This receptor was taken from a human donor in good health. As DNA, the CDR3 is TGTGCCAGCAGTTTTTTGGTGACAGAAGAGACCCAGTACTTC. As protein: CASSFLVTEETQYF.